The entry below describes one T cell receptor beta chain. This sample is drawn from a study of shared T cell receptors in the human thymus. The data were produced by immunoSEQ multiplex PCR, yet TCRdb's version contains in-frame clones alone and is incomplete. The sample has 550,000 to 800,000 clones, approximately 83% seen once. Looked up from germline, CDR1 is MNHEY and CDR2 is SMNVEV (reference sequence). This CDR3 comprises 14 residues. V shed 5 bases and J shed 1 base, with 11 bases lying between them. The sample also formed part of further work on human thymus T cells.

The chain uses TRBV27 and TRBJ1-1; D remains unclear. This clonotype originated in a girl under three years old with a congenital heart defect. The sequencing input was thymocytes. CDR3 coding DNA: TGTGCCAGCAGTCCCCTAAAAAAGAACACTGAAGCTTTCTTT. It is translated as CASSPLKKNTEAFF.